Sequencing of this T cell receptor beta chain was carried out in a study of T cell responses to AZD1222 COVID-19 vaccine. V lost 1 base, J lost 4 bases, and 6 bases lay in between. The CDR3 has 13 amino acids. Per the germline V gene, CDR1 is SGHTA and CDR2 is FQGTGA. Some clones are missing from TCRdb's copy, which holds only in-frame ones; the method was immunoSEQ multiplex PCR. The sample shows about 53,000 clones, roughly 83% of them seen only once. The study, taken as a whole, reports: Once two AZD1222 doses were given, Spike-specific TCR breadth and depth went up. Across spike, vaccine-associated CD4 TCRs were found, dominant at 160-218 and 743-854.

In this sample, this clone turned up once. What it recognizes is unknown. The clonotype comes from an adult in good health. This chain connects TRBV7-3 to TRBJ2-3; D unresolved. The sequences come from peripheral blood, collected on day 0 of AZD1222 vaccination. The CDR3: CASSLREADTQYF. Here the CDR3 DNA reads TGTGCCAGCAGCTTAAGAGAGGCAGATACGCAGTATTTT. Full variable domain (outside the CDR3, taken from reference TRBV7-3 and TRBJ2-3): GAGVSQTPSNKVTEKGKYVELRCDPISGHTALYWYRQSLGQGPEFLIYFQGTGAADDSGLPNDRFFAVRPEGSVSTLKIQRTERGDSAVYLCASSLREADTQYFGPGTRLTVL.